The clone carrying this T cell receptor beta chain was seen a few times. This specimen comes from a study of response to subunit inactivated influenza vaccine. TCRdb called the RT-PCR reads again in MiXCR, with one record for every CDR3 protein. The sample lists more than 450,000 distinct CDR3 sequences, approximately 10% seen once, with 8% to 13% in the top ten. Germline V CDR1 and CDR2: ENHRY, SYGVKD. The CDR3 extends over 13 amino acids. The V gene lost 3 bases and the J gene lost 4 bases, with 9 bases spanning the gap. This same sample was also part of a study on T cells expressing NK-cell markers. That paper adds: TCR beta cDNA was generated via 5'RACE template switching incorporating UMIs.

This clonotype was obtained from a man over 45 who received an inactivated influenza vaccine. The chain combines TRBV10-3 with TRBJ2-5; unclear D gene. The specimen was PBMCs from blood, collected on the day of vaccination. The CDR3 region has the DNA TGTGCCATCAGTGAAGAAGGCCCAGAGACCCAGTACTTC. Translation: CAISEEGPETQYF.